Each of the 21 T cell receptor beta chains below was sequenced from the same sample in a study of human T cells and chemical hapten exposure (TCRdb year 2021). The sample's time point label, decoded: healthy volunteer bleed at 2 weeks. Total RNA was isolated from unfractionated whole blood collected in Tempus Blood RNA tubes. Library method: RACE. Sequencing was performed on a NextSeq 500. TCRdb's own reprocessing of the public reads used fastp at Q25 and MiXCR and kept productive beta chains. Identical CDR3 protein sequences are pooled into one entry, listed with their most common genes and DNA. The sample table contains some 93,000 distinct CDR3 sequences; only one count was recorded for approximately 8.2% of them. The ten largest clones add up to approximately 2.9% of the sample. The sample was whole blood. The receptor set was obtained from a female donor in good health. Some clones in this sample may be carry-over from other donors' samples.

This clonotype was seen a few times. The V call is TRBV5-1, the J call TRBJ2-7, with D perhaps matching TRBD2 (5 bases). The V and J ends lost 4 bases and 2 bases respectively, with 22 bases between them. CDR3 length: 17 residues. Germline V lookup: CDR1 SGHRS, CDR2 YFSETQ. CDR3: CASSRSGFPRGTYEQYF. The CDR3 region has the DNA TGCGCCAGCAGCCGATCCGGATTTCCCCGAGGGACCTACGAGCAGTACTTC. The variable domain in full, with the rest retrieved from reference TRBV5-1 and TRBJ2-7, is KAGVTQTPRYLIKTRGQQVTLSCSPISGHRSVSWYQQTPGQGLQFLFEYFSETQRNKGNFPGRFSGRQFSNSRSEMNVSTLELGDSALYLCASSRSGFPRGTYEQYFGPGTRLTVT.

The gene calls are TRBV20-1 and TRBJ2-7; 10 bases align to TRBD2. V lost 7 bases to trimming and J lost 6 bases; unmatched junction nucleotides: 3. Germline CDR1 and CDR2: DFQATT and SNEGSKA (reference sequence). The CDR3 is 11 amino acids. The CDR3 DNA is TGCAGTGTACTAGCGGGACCCGAGCAGTACTTC. As protein: CSVLAGPEQYF.

The chain employs TRBV7-9 and TRBJ2-3; 10 positions agree with TRBD2. The CDR3 length is 16 residues. The germline gives CDR1 SEHNR, CDR2 FQNEAQ (reference sequence). The V segment lost 6 bases and the J segment 4 bases; nucleotides outside the gene matches: 10. The CDR3: CASSVTSGRGSDTQYF. As DNA, the CDR3 is TGTGCCAGCAGTGTAACCAGCGGGAGGGGATCAGATACGCAGTATTTT.

This clonotype was picked up many times. J is TRBJ2-7 and V is TRBV11-2; D is unresolved. The CDR3 has 12 residues. V dropped 0 bases and J dropped 4 bases, with 4 bases sitting between them. Germline V gene lookup returns CDR1 SGHAT and CDR2 FQNNGV. The CDR3, as DNA: TGTGCCAGCAGCTTAGACCGATACGAGCAGTACTTC. It encodes CASSLDRYEQYF.

This clonotype was recorded at least ten times. The chain is built from TRBV15 and TRBJ2-5, with D tentatively TRBD1 or TRBD2 (5 bases each). CDR1 and CDR2 from the germline V gene are LNHNV and YYDKDF (reference sequence). The CDR3 runs to 14 residues. Trimming removed 1 base at V and 5 bases at J, with 11 bases between. CDR3 sequence: CATSRARDLETQYF. CDR3 coding DNA: TGTGCCACCAGCAGAGCACGGGACCTGGAGACCCAGTACTTC.

Many counts were recorded for this clonotype. This chain joins TRBV28 and TRBJ2-1; tentative D call: TRBD2 (6 bases). Per germline, CDR1 MDHEN and CDR2 SYDVKM. The CDR3 is 11 amino acids. V gave up 0 bases and J gave up 12 bases, with 6 bases separating them. CDR3 in DNA: TGTGCCAGCAGTTTATGGGGGGGGCAGTTCTTC. This encodes CASSLWGGQFF.

The CDR3, as DNA: TGTGCCAGCTCACCCGGGGCGGAGGACAACTACGAGCAGTACTTC. This sequence encodes CASSPGAEDNYEQYF. The J gene is TRBJ2-7, the V gene TRBV18; D may match TRBD1 or TRBD2 (5 bases each). This CDR3 is 15 amino acids long. V was cut by 3 bases and J by 3 bases, with 15 bases left in between. The germline gives CDR1 KGHSH, CDR2 LQKENI.

This clonotype was found a few times. This sequence joins TRBV5-1 and TRBJ2-5; 8 bases are shared with TRBD2. The V gene end was trimmed by 0 bases and the J gene end by 3 bases; junction bases not matched to a gene: 4. Germline V gene sequence: CDR1 SGHRS, CDR2 YFSETQ. This CDR3 has 15 residues. CDR3 protein: CASSLVSGNEETQYF. Written as DNA, the CDR3 is TGCGCCAGCAGCTTGGTTAGCGGGAATGAAGAGACCCAGTACTTC.

The sample holds a few counts of this clonotype. V is TRBV7-7 and J is TRBJ2-2; D gene ambiguous. The CDR3 covers 15 residues. From germline, CDR1 is SSHAT and CDR2 FNYEAQ (reference sequence). V was shortened by 2 bases and J by 5 bases, with 12 bases between the two germline ends. The CDR3 DNA follows: TGTGCCAGCAGCTTATCTCCAGGCGGTACCGGGGAGCTGTTTTTT. It translates to CASSLSPGGTGELFF.

The rearrangement links TRBV10-3 to TRBJ2-3, with unresolved D. Trimming took 2 bases from V and 1 from J, leaving 4 bases between them. Germline CDR1 is ENHRY and CDR2 is SYGVKD. The CDR3 runs to 13 residues. CDR3 sequence reads: CAISETGTDTQYF. The CDR3 region has the DNA TGTGCCATCAGTGAGACAGGCACAGATACGCAGTATTTT.

This clonotype appeared a few times. This chain uses TRBV2 with TRBJ2-2; 9 bases agree with TRBD1. This CDR3 region has 16 residues. Germline CDR1 is SNHLY and CDR2 is FYNNEI. Trimming took 6 bases from V and 3 from J; bases not matched to a gene: 8. The CDR3 spells CASSKTGTGHTGELFF. In DNA, the CDR3 is TGTGCCAGCAGCAAAACCGGGACAGGGCACACCGGGGAGCTGTTTTTT.

In its sample, this clonotype was seen a few times. The rearrangement links TRBV28 to TRBJ1-1; D gene uncertain. This CDR3 spans 15 amino acids. Germline V gives CDR1 MDHEN, CDR2 SYDVKM. Trimming took off 5 bases at V and 0 bases at J, with 13 bases between the two ends. CDR3 coding DNA: TGTGCCAGCAGTCCCCAAACGATGATGAACACTGAAGCTTTCTTT. Protein sequence: CASSPQTMMNTEAFF.

This sequence joins TRBV28 and TRBJ2-2; a possible D gene is TRBD1 (6 bases). The V end was cut by 2 bases, the J end by 3 bases, with 19 bases between. The CDR3 covers 18 residues. Germline lookup yields CDR1 MDHEN and CDR2 SYDVKM. CDR3 sequence (DNA): TGTGCCAGCAGTTTAAGCGGACAGCGAATACGGGACACCGGGGAGCTGTTTTTT. It translates to CASSLSGQRIRDTGELFF.

This clonotype was picked up a small number of times. The V and J genes are TRBV28 and TRBJ2-3; 9 nucleotides agree with TRBD2. V trimming: 6 bases; J trimming: 4 bases; junction bases outside the gene matches: 2. Germline CDR1 reads MDHEN; CDR2 reads SYDVKM. The CDR3 extends over 13 amino acids. CDR3 sequence: CASRGLAADTQYF. CDR3 DNA: TGTGCCAGCAGGGGACTAGCAGCAGATACGCAGTATTTT.

This chain uses TRBV20-1 with TRBJ1-5; a possible D gene is TRBD1 (5 bases). CDR1 is DFQATT and CDR2 is SNEGSKA in the germline V gene (reference sequence). The CDR3 length is 13 residues. The V end lost 6 bases, the J end lost 5 bases, and 14 bases lay between the germline ends. CDR3 sequence reads: CSAQRGEDQPQHF. The CDR3, as DNA: TGCAGTGCCCAAAGGGGAGAAGATCAGCCCCAGCATTTT.

The chain carries TRBV23-1 and TRBJ2-7; 8 bases map to TRBD1. TRBV23-1 is an ORF, and what it does is uncertain. This CDR3 region has 21 residues. The J segment lost 6 bases and the V segment lost 6 bases, leaving 31 bases of the junction unmatched. The CDR3 loop reads CASSNQLGGQGYRQSVGEQYF. The CDR3 DNA follows: TGCGCCAGCAGCAACCAACTCGGAGGACAGGGATATCGTCAAAGCGTGGGCGAGCAGTACTTC.

This clonotype was found a few times. The V call is TRBV20-1, the J call TRBJ2-2; D possibly corresponds to TRBD2 (6 bases). The CDR3 has 16 amino acids. Trimming removed 0 bases from V and 4 bases from J, with 15 bases in between. In germline, CDR1 is DFQATT, CDR2 SNEGSKA (reference sequence). The CDR3 DNA reads as TGCAGTGCTAGAGATCTTCGGGAGATCGGCACCGGGGAGCTGTTTTTT. Its protein is CSARDLREIGTGELFF.

The V call is TRBV27, the J call TRBJ1-1, with 10 bases matching TRBD1. The germline gives CDR1 MNHEY, CDR2 SMNVEV (reference sequence). This CDR3 has 14 residues. Trimming took 6 bases from V and 5 from J; bases not matched to a gene: 6. CDR3 coding DNA: TGTGCCAGCAGGACGACAGGGGGCAAAACTGAAGCTTTCTTT. This translates into CASRTTGGKTEAFF.

This chain uses TRBV20-1 with TRBJ2-3; TRBD2 might be the D (5 bases). The V gene's germline CDR1 is DFQATT and CDR2 SNEGSKA (reference sequence). The germline V and J ends were trimmed by 6 bases and 0 bases, with 10 bases remaining between them. The CDR3 loop spans 13 amino acids. In DNA form, the CDR3 reads TGCAGTGCGAGACTACCTAGCACAGATACGCAGTATTTT. Residues: CSARLPSTDTQYF.

This clonotype was found a few times. The V gene is TRBV7-6, the J gene TRBJ2-7, with D unclear. There are 14 residues in the CDR3. Between the trimmed V and J ends, which lost 1 base and 4 bases, there was a span of 11 bases. The germline CDR1 and CDR2 sequences are SGHVS and FNYEAQ. The CDR3 loop reads CASSLGILDYEQYF. The CDR3 DNA sequence: TGTGCCAGCAGCTTAGGTATTTTAGATTACGAGCAGTACTTC.

The CDR3 protein is CASSLRYSNQPQHF. As DNA, the CDR3 is TGTGCCAGCAGCCTTCGGTATAGCAATCAGCCCCAGCATTTT. The rearrangement joins TRBV13 to TRBJ1-5, with D uncertain. Germline CDR1 and CDR2: PRHDT and FYEKMQ (reference sequence). Trimming stripped 5 bases from V and 0 bases from J, with 8 bases between. CDR3 length: 14 residues.